These 4 T cell receptor beta chains share one sample of origin, sequenced in a study of blood T cell repertoires in COVID-19. Profiled with immunoSEQ multiplex PCR; TCRdb holds only in-frame clones, not every one. The sample contains 100,000 to 150,000 clones, over 75% of which appear only once. The specimen was peripheral blood. The receptors were gathered from a woman aged 80 or over with acute or convalescent COVID-19.

The chain carries TRBV7-2 and TRBJ2-3; 16 positions agree with TRBD2. CDR1 is SGHTA, CDR2 FQGNSA, per germline. The V segment lost 7 bases and the J segment 0 bases; nucleotides outside the gene matches: 1. The CDR3 runs to 16 residues. The CDR3 DNA sequence: TGTGCCAGCAAGGGACTAGCGGGGGGGAGCACAGATACGCAGTATTTT. The encoded protein is CASKGLAGGSTDTQYF.

V usage is TRBV10-3 and J usage is TRBJ2-7, with 9 bases matching TRBD1. Per germline, CDR1 ENHRY and CDR2 SYGVKD. The length of the CDR3 is 17 residues. The V gene end was trimmed by 10 bases and the J gene end by 3 bases; junction bases not matched to a gene: 19. CDR3 DNA sequence: TGTGCCACCGATAATTACACTCCCGGGACAGGGAACTACGAGCAGTACGTC. It encodes CATDNYTPGTGNYEQYV.

This clone was seen a single time. CDR3 amino acids: CASSQDSSRDQPQHF. The CDR3 coding sequence is TGTGCCAGCAGCCAAGATTCGAGTCGGGATCAGCCCCAGCATTTT. The chain couples TRBV4-2 to TRBJ1-5; D unresolved. The V and J ends lost 0 bases and 5 bases respectively, with 11 bases between them. Germline V gives CDR1 LGHNA, CDR2 YNFKEQ. The CDR3 length is 15 residues.

J is TRBJ2-7 and V is TRBV5-1, with TRBD1 matching 10 bases. This CDR3 spans 15 amino acids. Trimming cost V 4 bases and J 2 bases; bases outside gene matches: 6. CDR1 and CDR2 from the germline V gene are SGHRS and YFSETQ. CDR3 amino acids: CASSVPGTGAYEQYF. The CDR3 DNA sequence: TGCGCCAGCAGCGTGCCCGGGACAGGGGCCTACGAGCAGTACTTC.